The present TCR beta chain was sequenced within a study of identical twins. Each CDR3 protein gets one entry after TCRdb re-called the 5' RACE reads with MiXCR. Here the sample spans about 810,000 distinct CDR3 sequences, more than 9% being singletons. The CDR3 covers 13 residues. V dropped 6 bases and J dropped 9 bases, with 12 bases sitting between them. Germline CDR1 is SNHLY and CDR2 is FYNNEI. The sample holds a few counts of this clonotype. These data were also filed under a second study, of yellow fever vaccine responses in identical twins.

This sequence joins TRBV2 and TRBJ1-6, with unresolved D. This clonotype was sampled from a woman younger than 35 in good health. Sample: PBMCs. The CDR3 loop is CASSPQEGSPLHF. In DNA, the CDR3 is TGTGCCAGCAGCCCCCAAGAGGGTTCACCCCTCCACTTT.